This TCR beta chain was identified during a study of T cell changes during pregnancy in multiple sclerosis. The CDR3 extends over 13 amino acids. Trimming took 5 bases from V and 5 from J, leaving 15 bases between them. Germline assignment: CDR1 SQVTM and CDR2 ANQGSEA. Clones were sequenced by immunoSEQ multiplex PCR, and TCRdb holds only the in-frame ones, with some missing. The table has around 50,000 clones, 75% to 90% seen once. Sequenced here: CD8+ T cells from peripheral blood mononuclear cells, sampled in the second trimester of pregnancy. The chain is built from TRBV29-1 and TRBJ1-2; D not certain. This TCR was sampled from a female donor with multiple sclerosis, enrolled in a pregnancy study. The CDR3 DNA is TGCAGCGTTTGGACGGAGGACCTTTATGGCTACACCTTC. Protein product: CSVWTEDLYGYTF.